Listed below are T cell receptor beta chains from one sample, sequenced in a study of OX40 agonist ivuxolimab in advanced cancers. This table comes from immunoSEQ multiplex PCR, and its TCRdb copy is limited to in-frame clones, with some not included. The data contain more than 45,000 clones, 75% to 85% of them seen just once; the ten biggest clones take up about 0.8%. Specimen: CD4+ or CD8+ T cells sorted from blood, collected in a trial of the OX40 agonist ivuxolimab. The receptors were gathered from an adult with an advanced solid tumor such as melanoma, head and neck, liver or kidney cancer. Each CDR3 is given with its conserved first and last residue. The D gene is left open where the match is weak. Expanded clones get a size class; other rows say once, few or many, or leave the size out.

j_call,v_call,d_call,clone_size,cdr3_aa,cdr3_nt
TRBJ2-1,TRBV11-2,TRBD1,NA,CASSRDRAGGNEQFF,TGTGCCAGCAGCCGGGACAGAGCTGGGGGCAATGAGCAGTTCTTC
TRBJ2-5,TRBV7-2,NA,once,CASSRGNAQETQYF,TGTGCCAGCAGCCGCGGTAACGCCCAAGAGACCCAGTACTTC
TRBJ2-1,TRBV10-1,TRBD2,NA,CASSEVRGASYNEQFF,TGCGCCAGCAGTGAGGTGCGGGGGGCTAGCTACAATGAGCAGTTCTTC
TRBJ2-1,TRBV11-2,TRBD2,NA,CASSLWTSGGGEQFF,TGTGCCAGCAGCTTATGGACTAGCGGGGGGGGTGAGCAGTTCTTC
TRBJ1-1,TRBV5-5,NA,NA,CASSYNQAVTSAEAFF,TGTGCCAGCAGCTACAACCAGGCTGTAACCTCTGCTGAAGCTTTCTTT
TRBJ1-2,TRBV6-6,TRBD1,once,CASSSGQGPYGYTF,TGTGCCAGCAGTTCTGGACAGGGGCCCTATGGCTACACCTTC
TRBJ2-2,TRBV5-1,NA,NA,CASSTRGPGMGGTTGELFF,TGCGCCAGCAGCACCAGAGGGCCTGGCATGGGGGGTACCACCGGGGAGCTGTTTTTT
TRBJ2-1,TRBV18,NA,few,CASSLVGGPYNEQFF,TGTGCCAGCTCACTAGTTGGGGGGCCCTACAATGAGCAGTTCTTC
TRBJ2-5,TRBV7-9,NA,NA,CASSLYGGETQYF,TGTGCCAGCAGCTTATATGGTGGAGAGACCCAGTACTTC
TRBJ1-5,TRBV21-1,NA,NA,CASIKRWQNNQPQHF,TGTGCCAGCATCAAACGGTGGCAGAACAATCAGCCCCAGCATTTT
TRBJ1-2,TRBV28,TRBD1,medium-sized,CASSYHQGAGYGYTF,TGTGCCAGCAGCTACCATCAGGGGGCTGGCTATGGCTACACCTTC
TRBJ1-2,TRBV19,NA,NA,CASRAGWDYGYTF,TGTGCCAGTAGAGCGGGGTGGGACTATGGCTACACCTTC
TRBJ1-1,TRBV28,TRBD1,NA,CASSLSGTVNTEAFF,TGTGCCAGCAGTTTATCCGGGACAGTGAACACTGAAGCTTTCTTT
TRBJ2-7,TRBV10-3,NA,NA,CATSGGGYEQYF,TGTGCCACCAGTGGTGGCGGCTACGAGCAGTACTTC
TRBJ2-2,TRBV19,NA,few,CASSPFGGANTGELFF,TGTGCCAGTAGCCCGTTCGGGGGAGCGAACACCGGGGAGCTGTTTTTT
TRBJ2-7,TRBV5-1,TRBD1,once,CASSLGGPLEQYF,TGCGCCAGCAGCTTAGGGGGCCCTCTGGAGCAGTACTTC
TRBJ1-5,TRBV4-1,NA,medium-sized,CASSQDPTAQPQHF,TGCGCCAGCAGCCAAGATCCCACTGCTCAGCCCCAGCATTTT
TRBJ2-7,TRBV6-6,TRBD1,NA,CASRWSGTGSSYEQYF,TGTGCCAGCAGGTGGTCCGGGACAGGTAGCTCCTACGAGCAGTACTTC
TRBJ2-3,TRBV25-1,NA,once,CASSEFVGGPGTQYF,TGTGCCAGCAGTGAATTCGTAGGGGGGCCGGGTACGCAGTATTTT
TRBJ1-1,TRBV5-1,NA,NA,CASIYFARDGAFF,TGCGCCAGCATCTATTTCGCTAGGGACGGTGCTTTCTTT
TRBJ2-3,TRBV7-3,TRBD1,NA,CASSPQGKAQYF,TGTGCCAGCAGCCCACAGGGGAAGGCGCAGTATTTT
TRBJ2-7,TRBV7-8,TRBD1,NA,CASSPGTDYEQYF,TGTGCCAGCAGCCCAGGGACAGATTACGAGCAGTACTTC
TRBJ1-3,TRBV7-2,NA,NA,CASSFGTSSGNTIYF,TGTGCCAGCAGCTTTGGGACGTCCTCTGGAAACACCATATATTTT
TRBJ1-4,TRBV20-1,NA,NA,CSAVHEKLFF,TGCAGTGCTGTCCATGAAAAACTGTTTTTT
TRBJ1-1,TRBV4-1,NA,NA,CASSQEGGVAHSEAFF,TGCGCCAGCAGCCAAGAGGGTGGCGTTGCACACAGTGAAGCTTTCTTT
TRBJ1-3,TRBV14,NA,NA,CASSQVKRNSGNTIYF,TGTGCCAGCAGCCAAGTTAAAAGAAACTCTGGAAACACCATATATTTT
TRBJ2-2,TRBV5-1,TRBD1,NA,CASSSHGTVDTGELFF,TGCGCCAGCAGCTCCCACGGGACAGTCGACACCGGGGAGCTGTTTTTT
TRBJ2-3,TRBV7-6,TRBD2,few,CASSSGLAGPSRDTQYF,TGTGCCAGCAGCTCGGGACTAGCGGGGCCCTCCAGGGATACGCAGTATTTT
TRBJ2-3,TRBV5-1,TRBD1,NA,CASSLGQVSTDTQYF,TGCGCCAGCAGCCTCGGACAGGTTAGCACAGATACGCAGTATTTT
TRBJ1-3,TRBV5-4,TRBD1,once,CASSLETGGRGNTIYF,TGTGCCAGCAGCTTGGAGACAGGGGGCCGTGGAAACACCATATATTTT
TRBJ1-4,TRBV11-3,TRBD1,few,CASSLTGGGEKLFF,TGTGCCAGCAGCTTGACAGGGGGCGGTGAAAAACTGTTTTTT
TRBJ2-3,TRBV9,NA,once,CASSVADTQYF,TGTGCCAGCAGCGTAGCAGATACGCAGTATTTT
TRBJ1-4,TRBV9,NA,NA,CASSVGSSQFNEKLFF,TGTGCCAGCAGCGTAGGCTCATCACAGTTCAATGAAAAACTGTTTTTT
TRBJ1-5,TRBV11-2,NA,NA,CASSPPGNSNQPQHF,TGTGCCAGCAGCCCGCCCGGTAATAGCAATCAGCCCCAGCATTTT
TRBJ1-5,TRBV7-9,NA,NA,CASSLALGAGNQPQHF,TGTGCCAGCAGCTTAGCTCTGGGGGCCGGCAATCAGCCCCAGCATTTT
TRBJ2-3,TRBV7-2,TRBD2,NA,CASSSGLAGTTTDTQYF,TGTGCCAGCAGCTCCGGACTAGCGGGGACCACCACAGATACGCAGTATTTT
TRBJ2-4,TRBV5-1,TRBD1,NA,CASSSGQGPYIQYF,TGCGCCAGCAGCTCGGGACAGGGGCCCTACATTCAGTACTTC
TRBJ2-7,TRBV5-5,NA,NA,CASSLRIPGVYEQYF,TGTGCCAGCAGCTTGAGGATTCCAGGGGTTTACGAGCAGTACTTC
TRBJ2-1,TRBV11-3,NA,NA,CASSRSYNEQFF,TGTGCCAGCAGCCGATCCTACAATGAGCAGTTCTTC
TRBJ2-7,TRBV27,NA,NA,CASARGYTYEQYF,TGTGCCAGCGCGAGGGGGTATACCTACGAGCAGTACTTC
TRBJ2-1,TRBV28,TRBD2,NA,CASSRLAGGLNEQFF,TGTGCCAGCAGCCGACTAGCGGGGGGGCTCAATGAGCAGTTCTTC
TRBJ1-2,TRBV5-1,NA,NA,CASSWSGAQGGYTF,TGCGCCAGCAGCTGGTCCGGGGCCCAGGGAGGCTACACCTTC
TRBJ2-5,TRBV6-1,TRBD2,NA,CASSAERGGRGTQYF,TGTGCCAGCAGTGCGGAGCGGGGGGGCCGGGGGACCCAGTACTTC
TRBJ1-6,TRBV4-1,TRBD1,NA,CASSQVGTGGRTLHF,TGCGCCAGCAGCCAAGTCGGGACAGGGGGTCGGACCCTCCACTTT
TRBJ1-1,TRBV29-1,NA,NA,CSVGGHMNTEAFF,TGCAGCGTTGGTGGACATATGAACACTGAAGCTTTCTTT
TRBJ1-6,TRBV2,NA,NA,CASSEVNRVSSPLHF,TGTGCCAGCAGTGAAGTGAACAGGGTGAGTTCACCCCTCCACTTT
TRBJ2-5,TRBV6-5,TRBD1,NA,CASRQTGGHQETQYF,TGTGCCAGCAGGCAGACAGGGGGCCACCAAGAGACCCAGTACTTC
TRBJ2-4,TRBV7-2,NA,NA,CASSSRVAKNIQYF,TGTGCCAGCAGCTCCAGGGTAGCCAAAAACATTCAGTACTTC
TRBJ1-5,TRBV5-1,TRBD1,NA,CASSLTGDQSNQPQHF,TGCGCCAGCAGCTTGACAGGGGATCAAAGCAATCAGCCCCAGCATTTT
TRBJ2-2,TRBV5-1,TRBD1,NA,CASSFGTGNTGELFF,TGCGCCAGCAGCTTCGGGACAGGGAACACCGGGGAGCTGTTTTTT
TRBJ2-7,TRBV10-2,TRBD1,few,CASGIRQGTKPPLEQYF,TGCGCCAGCGGAATTCGACAGGGAACTAAACCCCCCCTCGAGCAGTACTTC
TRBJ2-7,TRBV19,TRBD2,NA,CASGLGTSATEQYF,TGTGCCAGTGGGTTAGGGACTAGCGCCACCGAGCAGTACTTC
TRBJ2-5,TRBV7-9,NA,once,CASSPPGSGQETQYF,TGTGCCAGCAGCCCCCCAGGCAGCGGCCAAGAGACCCAGTACTTC
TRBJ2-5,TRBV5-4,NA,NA,CASSPPFAGAQETQYF,TGTGCCAGCAGCCCCCCGTTTGCGGGGGCCCAAGAGACCCAGTACTTC
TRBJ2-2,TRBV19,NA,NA,CATYGGAEISGELFF,TGTGCCACCTACGGGGGTGCAGAAATATCCGGGGAGCTGTTTTTT
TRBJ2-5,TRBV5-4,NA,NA,CASSAGRQFEKETQYF,TGTGCCAGCAGCGCTGGACGACAGTTTGAGAAGGAGACCCAGTACTTC
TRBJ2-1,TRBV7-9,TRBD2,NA,CASSPRGLAGGSYNEQFF,TGTGCCAGCAGCCCTAGAGGGCTAGCGGGGGGCTCCTACAATGAGCAGTTCTTC
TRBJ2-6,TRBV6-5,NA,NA,CASSYFWGSGANVLTF,TGTGCCAGCAGTTACTTTTGGGGATCCGGGGCCAACGTCCTGACTTTC